This T cell receptor (beta chain) comes out of a study of cytomegalovirus exposure and HLA in healthy donors. Turning to this clone: Its antigen is still unknown.

Notes on the study in general: Researchers counted 164 TCR beta chains as cytomegalovirus-associated.

Germline-derived CDR1 and CDR2 are MNHEY and SVGAGI. The CDR3 covers 14 residues. The V end lost 5 bases, the J end lost 0 bases, and 8 bases lay between the germline ends. This PCR relied on a set of 60 Vbeta primers and 13 Jbeta primers. Here immunoSEQ multiplex PCR was the method, and the copy in TCRdb shows in-frame clones only, minus some. In the table there are 130,000 to 150,000 clones, roughly 72% of which are singletons. The source of this sequence is a man aged 35 to 55 in good health and CMV-seronegative. Sequenced material: PBMCs. The chain uses TRBV6-5 and TRBJ1-3; D is ambiguous. The CDR3 is CASSPQVSGNTIYF. In nucleotides, the CDR3 is TGTGCCAGCAGTCCTCAGGTCTCTGGAAACACCATATATTTT.